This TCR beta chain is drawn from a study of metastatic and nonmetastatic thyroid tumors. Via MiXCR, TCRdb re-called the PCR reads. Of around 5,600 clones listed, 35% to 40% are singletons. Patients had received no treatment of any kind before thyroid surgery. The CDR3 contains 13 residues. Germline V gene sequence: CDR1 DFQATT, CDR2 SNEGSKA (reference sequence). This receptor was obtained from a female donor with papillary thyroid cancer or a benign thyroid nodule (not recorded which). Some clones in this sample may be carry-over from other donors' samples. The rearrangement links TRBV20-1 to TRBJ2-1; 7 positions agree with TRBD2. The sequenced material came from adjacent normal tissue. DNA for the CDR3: TGCACCCCCCGAGGGACTACCCCTTATGAGCAGTTCTTC. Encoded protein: CTPRGTTPYEQFF.